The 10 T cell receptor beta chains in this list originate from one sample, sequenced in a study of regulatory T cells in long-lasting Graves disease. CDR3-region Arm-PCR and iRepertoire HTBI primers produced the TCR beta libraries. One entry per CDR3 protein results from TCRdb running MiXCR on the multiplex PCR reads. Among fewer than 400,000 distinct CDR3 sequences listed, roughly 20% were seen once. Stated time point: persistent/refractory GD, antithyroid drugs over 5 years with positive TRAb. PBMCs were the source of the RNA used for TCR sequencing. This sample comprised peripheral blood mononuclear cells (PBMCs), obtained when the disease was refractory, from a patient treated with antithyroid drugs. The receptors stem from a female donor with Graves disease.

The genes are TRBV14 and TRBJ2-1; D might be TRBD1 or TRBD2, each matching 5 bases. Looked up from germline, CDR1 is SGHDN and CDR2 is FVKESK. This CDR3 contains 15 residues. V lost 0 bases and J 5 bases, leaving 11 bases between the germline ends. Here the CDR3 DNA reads TGTGCCAGCAGCCAAGATCCCATGGGGGACAATGAGCAGTTCTTC. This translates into CASSQDPMGDNEQFF.

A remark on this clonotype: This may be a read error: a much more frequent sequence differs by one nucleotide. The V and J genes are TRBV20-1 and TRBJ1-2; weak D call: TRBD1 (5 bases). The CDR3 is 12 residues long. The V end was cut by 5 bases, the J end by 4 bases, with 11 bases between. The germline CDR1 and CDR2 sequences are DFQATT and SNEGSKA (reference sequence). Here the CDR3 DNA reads TGCAGTGCTGGCGAGACAGTCTATGGCTACACCTTC. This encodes CSAGETVYGYTF.

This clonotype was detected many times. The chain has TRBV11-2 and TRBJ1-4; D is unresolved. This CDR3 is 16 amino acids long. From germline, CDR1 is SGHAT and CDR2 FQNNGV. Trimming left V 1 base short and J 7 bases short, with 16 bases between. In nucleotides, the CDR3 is TGTGCCAGCAGCTTAGGGGATAAACGCAGCAGTGAAAAACTGTTTTTT. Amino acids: CASSLGDKRSSEKLFF.

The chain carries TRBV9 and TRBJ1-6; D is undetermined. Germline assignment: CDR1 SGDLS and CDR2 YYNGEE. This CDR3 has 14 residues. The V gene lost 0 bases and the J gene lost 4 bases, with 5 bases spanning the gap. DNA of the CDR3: TGTGCCAGCAGCGTAGCACAGTATAATTCACCCCTCCACTTT. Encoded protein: CASSVAQYNSPLHF.

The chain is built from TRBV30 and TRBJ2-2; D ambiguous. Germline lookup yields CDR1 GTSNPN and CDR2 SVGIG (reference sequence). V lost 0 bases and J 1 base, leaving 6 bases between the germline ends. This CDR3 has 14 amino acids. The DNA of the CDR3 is TGTGCCTGGAGTGTACGAGGGAACACCGGGGAGCTGTTTTTT. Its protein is CAWSVRGNTGELFF. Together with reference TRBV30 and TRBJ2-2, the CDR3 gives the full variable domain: SQTIHQWPATLVQPVGSPLSLECTVEGTSNPNLYWYRQAAGRGLQLLFYSVGIGQISSEVPQNLSASRPQDRQFILSSKKLLLSDSGFYLCAWSVRGNTGELFFGEGSRLTVL.

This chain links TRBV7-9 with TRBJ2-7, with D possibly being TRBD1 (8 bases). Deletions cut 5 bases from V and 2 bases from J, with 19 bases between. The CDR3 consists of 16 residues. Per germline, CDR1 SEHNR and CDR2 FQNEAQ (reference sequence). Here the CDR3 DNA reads TGTGCCAGCAGCCCCCAGGCCACAGGGGGGGCCTACGAGCAGTACTTC. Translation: CASSPQATGGAYEQYF.

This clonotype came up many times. The CDR3 coding sequence is TGTGCCGACAGTGGGTTCAACACTGAAGCTTTCTTT. Protein sequence: CADSGFNTEAFF. The chain couples TRBV2 to TRBJ1-1, with D perhaps TRBD1 (5 bases). Trimming pared 11 bases from V and 2 bases from J, leaving 12 bases between. The CDR3 is made up of 12 amino acids. Per the germline V gene, CDR1 is SNHLY and CDR2 is FYNNEI.

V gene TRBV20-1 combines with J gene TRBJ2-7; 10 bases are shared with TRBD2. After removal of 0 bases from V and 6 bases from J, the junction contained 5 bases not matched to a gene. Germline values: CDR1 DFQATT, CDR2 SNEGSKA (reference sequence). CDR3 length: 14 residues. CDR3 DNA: TGCAGTGCTAGAGATAGCGGGAGGAACCCCGAGCAGTACTTC. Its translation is CSARDSGRNPEQYF.

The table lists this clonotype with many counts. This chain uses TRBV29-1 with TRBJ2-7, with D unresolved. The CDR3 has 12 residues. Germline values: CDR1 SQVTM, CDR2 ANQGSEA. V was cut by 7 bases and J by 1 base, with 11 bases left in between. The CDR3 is CSASLGSYEQYF. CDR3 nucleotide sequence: TGCAGCGCCTCCCTGGGATCCTACGAGCAGTACTTC.

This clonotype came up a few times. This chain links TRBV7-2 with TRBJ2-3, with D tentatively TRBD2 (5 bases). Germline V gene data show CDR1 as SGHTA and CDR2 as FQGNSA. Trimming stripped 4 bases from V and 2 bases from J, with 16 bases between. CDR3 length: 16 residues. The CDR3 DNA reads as TGTGCCAGCAGCTGGAGTGAGGCGGAGGACACAGATACGCAGTATTTT. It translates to CASSWSEAEDTDTQYF.